This TCR beta chain is drawn from a study of blood T cell repertoires in COVID-19. Study-wide background: PBMCs, B-cell-depleted T cells, or T cells provided the cDNA or gDNA that made up the material.

Data came from immunoSEQ multiplex PCR; TCRdb stores just in-frame clones and leaves some out. The sample lists about 71,000 clones; 80% to 90% were seen once. Deletions cut 0 bases from V and 6 bases from J, with 6 bases between. This CDR3 contains 14 residues. Germline lookup yields CDR1 LNHDA and CDR2 SQIVND (reference sequence). The chain employs TRBV19 and TRBJ1-6; no definite D call. The sequence was collected from a man in his fifties or sixties with acute or convalescent COVID-19. The sequencing sample was made of peripheral blood. CDR3 protein: CASSIDRVNSPLHF. The CDR3 DNA sequence: TGTGCCAGTAGTATAGATCGAGTTAATTCACCCCTCCACTTT.